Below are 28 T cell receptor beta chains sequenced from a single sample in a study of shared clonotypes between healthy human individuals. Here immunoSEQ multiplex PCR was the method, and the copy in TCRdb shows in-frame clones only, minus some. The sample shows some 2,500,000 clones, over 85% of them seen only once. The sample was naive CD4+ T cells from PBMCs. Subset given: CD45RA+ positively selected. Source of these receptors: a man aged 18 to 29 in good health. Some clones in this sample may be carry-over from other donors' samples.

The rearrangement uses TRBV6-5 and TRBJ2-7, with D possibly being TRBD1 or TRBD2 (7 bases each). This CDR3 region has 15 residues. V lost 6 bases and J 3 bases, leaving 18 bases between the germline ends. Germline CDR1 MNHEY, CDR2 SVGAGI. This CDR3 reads CASSDDREGYYEQYF. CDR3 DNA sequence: TGTGCCAGCAGCGACGACAGGGAGGGCTACTACGAGCAGTACTTC.

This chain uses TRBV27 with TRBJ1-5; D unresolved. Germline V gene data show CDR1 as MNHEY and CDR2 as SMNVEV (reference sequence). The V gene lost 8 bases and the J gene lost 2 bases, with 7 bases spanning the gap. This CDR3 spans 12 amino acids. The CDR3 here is CASAVGNQPQHF. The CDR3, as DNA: TGTGCCAGCGCAGTGGGCAATCAGCCCCAGCATTTT.

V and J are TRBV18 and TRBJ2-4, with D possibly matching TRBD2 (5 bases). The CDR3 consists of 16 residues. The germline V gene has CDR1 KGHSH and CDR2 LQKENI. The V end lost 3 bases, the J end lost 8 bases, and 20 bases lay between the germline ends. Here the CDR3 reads CASSPRAEGLGDIQYF. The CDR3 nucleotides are TGTGCCAGCTCACCGAGGGCTGAGGGCCTTGGGGACATTCAGTACTTC.

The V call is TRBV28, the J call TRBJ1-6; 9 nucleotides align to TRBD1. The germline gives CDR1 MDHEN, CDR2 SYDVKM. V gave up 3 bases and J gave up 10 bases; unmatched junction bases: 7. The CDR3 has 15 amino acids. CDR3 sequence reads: CASSLGTGRRSPLHF. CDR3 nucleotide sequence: TGTGCCAGCAGTTTGGGGACAGGGCGTCGATCACCCCTCCACTTT.

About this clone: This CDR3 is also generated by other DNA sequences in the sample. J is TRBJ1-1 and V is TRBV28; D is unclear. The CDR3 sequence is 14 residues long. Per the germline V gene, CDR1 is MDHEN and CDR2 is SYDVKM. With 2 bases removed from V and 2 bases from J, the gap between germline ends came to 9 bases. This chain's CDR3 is CASSLRQANTEAFF. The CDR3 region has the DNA TGTGCCAGCAGTTTAAGGCAGGCCAACACTGAAGCTTTCTTT.

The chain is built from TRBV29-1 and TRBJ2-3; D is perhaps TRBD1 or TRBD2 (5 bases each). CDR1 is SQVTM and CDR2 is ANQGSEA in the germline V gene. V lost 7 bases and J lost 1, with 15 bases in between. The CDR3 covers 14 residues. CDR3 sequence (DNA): TGCAGCGGCATGCCAGGGACCCGCACAGATACGCAGTATTTT. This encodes CSGMPGTRTDTQYF.

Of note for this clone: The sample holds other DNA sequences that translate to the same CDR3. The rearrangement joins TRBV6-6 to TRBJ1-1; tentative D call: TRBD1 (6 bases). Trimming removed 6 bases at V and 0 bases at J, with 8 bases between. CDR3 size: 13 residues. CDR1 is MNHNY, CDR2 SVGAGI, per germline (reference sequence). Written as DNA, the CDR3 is TGTGCCAGCAGGACAGGCCTGAACACTGAAGCTTTCTTT. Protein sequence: CASRTGLNTEAFF.

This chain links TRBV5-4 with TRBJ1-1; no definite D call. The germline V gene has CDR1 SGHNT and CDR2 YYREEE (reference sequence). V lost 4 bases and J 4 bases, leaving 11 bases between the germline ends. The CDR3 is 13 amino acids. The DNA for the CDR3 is TGTGCCAGCAGCCTCCCCAGGAGCACTGAAGCTTTCTTT. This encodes CASSLPRSTEAFF.

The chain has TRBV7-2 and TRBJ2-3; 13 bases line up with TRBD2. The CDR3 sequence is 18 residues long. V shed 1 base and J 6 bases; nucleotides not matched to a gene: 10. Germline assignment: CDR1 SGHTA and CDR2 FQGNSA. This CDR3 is CASSLVTSGRAVSDTQYF. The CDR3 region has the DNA TGTGCCAGCAGCTTAGTAACTAGCGGGAGGGCCGTATCGGATACGCAGTATTTT. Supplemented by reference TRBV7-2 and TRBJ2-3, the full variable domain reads GAGVSQSPSNKVTEKGKDVELRCDPISGHTALYWYRQSLGQGLEFLIYFQGNSAPDKSGLPSDRFSAERTGGSVSTLTIQRTQQEDSAVYLCASSLVTSGRAVSDTQYFGPGTRLTVL.

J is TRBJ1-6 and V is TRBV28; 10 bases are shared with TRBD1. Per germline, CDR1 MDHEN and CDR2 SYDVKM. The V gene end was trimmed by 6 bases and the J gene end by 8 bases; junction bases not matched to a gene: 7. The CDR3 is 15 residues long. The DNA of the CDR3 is TGTGCCAGCAGATATTCGACAGGGGGCGATTCACCCCTCCACTTT. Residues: CASRYSTGGDSPLHF.

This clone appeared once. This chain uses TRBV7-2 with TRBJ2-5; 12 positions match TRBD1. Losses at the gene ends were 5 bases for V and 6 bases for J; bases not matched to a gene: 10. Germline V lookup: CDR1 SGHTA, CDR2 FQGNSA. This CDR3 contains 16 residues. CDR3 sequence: CASSGPGQGAGKTQYF. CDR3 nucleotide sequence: TGTGCCAGCAGCGGGCCGGGACAGGGGGCTGGGAAGACCCAGTACTTC. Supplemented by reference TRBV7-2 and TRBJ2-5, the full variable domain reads GAGVSQSPSNKVTEKGKDVELRCDPISGHTALYWYRQSLGQGLEFLIYFQGNSAPDKSGLPSDRFSAERTGGSVSTLTIQRTQQEDSAVYLCASSGPGQGAGKTQYFGPGTRLLVL.

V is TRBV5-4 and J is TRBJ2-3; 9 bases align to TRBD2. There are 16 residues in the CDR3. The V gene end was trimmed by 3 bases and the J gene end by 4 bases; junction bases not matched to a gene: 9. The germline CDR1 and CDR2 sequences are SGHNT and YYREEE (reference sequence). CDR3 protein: CASSSNSGGGPDTQYF. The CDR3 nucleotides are TGTGCCAGCAGCTCTAATAGCGGGGGCGGCCCAGATACGCAGTATTTT. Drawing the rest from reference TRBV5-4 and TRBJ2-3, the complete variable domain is ETGVTQSPTHLIKTRGQQVTLRCSSQSGHNTVSWYQQALGQGPQFIFQYYREEENGRGNFPPRFSGLQFPNYSSELNVNALELDDSALYLCASSSNSGGGPDTQYFGPGTRLTVL.

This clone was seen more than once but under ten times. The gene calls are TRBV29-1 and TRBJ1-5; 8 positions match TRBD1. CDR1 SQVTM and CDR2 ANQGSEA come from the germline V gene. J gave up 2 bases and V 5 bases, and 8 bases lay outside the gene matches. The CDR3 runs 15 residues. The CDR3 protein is CSVRQGADGNQPQHF. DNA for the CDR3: TGCAGCGTTCGTCAGGGGGCGGACGGCAATCAGCCCCAGCATTTT.

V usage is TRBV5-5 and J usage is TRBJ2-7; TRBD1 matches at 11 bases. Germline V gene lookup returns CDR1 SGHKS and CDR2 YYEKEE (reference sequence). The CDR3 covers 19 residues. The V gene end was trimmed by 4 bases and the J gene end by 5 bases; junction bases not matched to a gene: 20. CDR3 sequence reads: CASSVTGTGGYTGVDEQYF. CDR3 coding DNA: TGTGCCAGCAGCGTAACCGGGACAGGGGGTTATACCGGGGTCGACGAGCAGTACTTC.

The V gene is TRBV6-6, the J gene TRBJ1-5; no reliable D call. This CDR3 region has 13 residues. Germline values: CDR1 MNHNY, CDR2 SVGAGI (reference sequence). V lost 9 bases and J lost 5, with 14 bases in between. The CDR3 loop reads CASRGPAYQPQHF. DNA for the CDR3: TGTGCCAGTAGAGGTCCCGCTTATCAGCCCCAGCATTTT.

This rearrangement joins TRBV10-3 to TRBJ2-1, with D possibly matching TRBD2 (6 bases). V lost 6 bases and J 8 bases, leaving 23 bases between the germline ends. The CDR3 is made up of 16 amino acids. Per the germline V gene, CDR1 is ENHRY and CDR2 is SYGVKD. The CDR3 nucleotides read TGTGCCATCAGGGGATCTTGGGGGACTGATGGGGATGAGCAGTTCTTC. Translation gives CAIRGSWGTDGDEQFF.

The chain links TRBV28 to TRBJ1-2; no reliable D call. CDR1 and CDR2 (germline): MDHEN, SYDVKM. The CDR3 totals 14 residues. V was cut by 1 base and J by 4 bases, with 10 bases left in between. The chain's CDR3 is CASSLSWAAYGYTF. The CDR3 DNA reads TGTGCCAGCAGTTTATCCTGGGCGGCCTATGGCTACACCTTC.

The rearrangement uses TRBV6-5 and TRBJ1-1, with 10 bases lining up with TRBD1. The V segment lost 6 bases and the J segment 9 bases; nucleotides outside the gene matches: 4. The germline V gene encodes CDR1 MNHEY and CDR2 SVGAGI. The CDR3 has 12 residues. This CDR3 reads CASRSDRGQAFF. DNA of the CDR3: TGTGCCAGCAGGTCTGACAGGGGGCAAGCTTTCTTT.

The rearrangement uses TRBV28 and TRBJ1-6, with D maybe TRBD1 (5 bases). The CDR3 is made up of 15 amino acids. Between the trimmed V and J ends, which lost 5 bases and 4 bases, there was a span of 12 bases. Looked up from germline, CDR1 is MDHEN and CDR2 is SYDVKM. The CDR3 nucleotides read TGTGCCAGCAGTCAGAATACAGGTTATAATTCACCCCTCCACTTT. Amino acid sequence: CASSQNTGYNSPLHF.

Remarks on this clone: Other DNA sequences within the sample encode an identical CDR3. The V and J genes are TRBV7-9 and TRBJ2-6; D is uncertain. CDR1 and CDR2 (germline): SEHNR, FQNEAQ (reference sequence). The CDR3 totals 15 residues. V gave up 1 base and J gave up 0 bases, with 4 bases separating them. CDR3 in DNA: TGTGCCAGCAGCTTAGACTCCTCTGGGGCCAACGTCCTGACTTTC. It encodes CASSLDSSGANVLTF.

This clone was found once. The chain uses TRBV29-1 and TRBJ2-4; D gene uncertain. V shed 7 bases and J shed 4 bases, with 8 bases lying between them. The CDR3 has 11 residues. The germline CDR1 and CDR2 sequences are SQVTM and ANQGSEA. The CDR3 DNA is TGCAGCGCAGGACGGAAAAACATTCAGTACTTC. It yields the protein CSAGRKNIQYF.

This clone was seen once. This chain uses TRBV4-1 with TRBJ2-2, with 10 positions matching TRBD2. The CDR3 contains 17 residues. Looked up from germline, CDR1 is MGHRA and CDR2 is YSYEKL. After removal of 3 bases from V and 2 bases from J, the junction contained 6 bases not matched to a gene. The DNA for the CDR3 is TGCGCCAGCAGCCATCGGACTAGCGGCCCCAACACCGGGGAGCTGTTTTTT. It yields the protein CASSHRTSGPNTGELFF.

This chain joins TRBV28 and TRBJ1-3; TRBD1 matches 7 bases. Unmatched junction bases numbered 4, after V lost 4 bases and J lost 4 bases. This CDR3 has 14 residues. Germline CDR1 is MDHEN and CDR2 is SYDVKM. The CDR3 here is CASSSTGEGNTIYF. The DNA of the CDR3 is TGTGCCAGCAGTTCCACAGGGGAAGGAAACACCATATATTTT.

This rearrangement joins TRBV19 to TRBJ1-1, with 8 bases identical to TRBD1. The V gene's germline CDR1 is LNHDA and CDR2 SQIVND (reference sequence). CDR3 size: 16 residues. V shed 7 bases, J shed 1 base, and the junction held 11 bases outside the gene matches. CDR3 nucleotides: TGTGCCAGTACCCCATTCTTGGGACAGGAGAACACTGAAGCTTTCTTT. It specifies CASTPFLGQENTEAFF.

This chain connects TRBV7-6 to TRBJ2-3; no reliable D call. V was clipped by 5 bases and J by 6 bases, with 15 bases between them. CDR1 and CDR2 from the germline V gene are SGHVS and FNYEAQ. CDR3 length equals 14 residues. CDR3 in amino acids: CASSVIVGGDTQYF. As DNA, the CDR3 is TGTGCCAGCAGCGTAATAGTGGGTGGGGATACGCAGTATTTT. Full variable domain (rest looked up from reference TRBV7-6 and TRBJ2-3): GAGVSQSPRYKVTKRGQDVALRCDPISGHVSLYWYRQALGQGPEFLTYFNYEAQQDKSGLPNDRFSAERPEGSISTLTIQRTEQRDSAMYRCASSVIVGGDTQYFGPGTRLTVL.

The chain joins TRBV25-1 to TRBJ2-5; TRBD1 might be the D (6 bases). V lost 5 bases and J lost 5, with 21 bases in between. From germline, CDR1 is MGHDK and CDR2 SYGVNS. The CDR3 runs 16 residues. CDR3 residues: CASSPTRGRGRETQYF. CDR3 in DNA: TGTGCCAGCAGTCCAACCCGCGGCAGGGGCAGGGAGACCCAGTACTTC.

The CDR3 here is CASSLDGGSRHYGYTF. The CDR3 region has the DNA TGTGCCAGCAGCTTAGATGGAGGGTCTAGGCACTATGGCTACACCTTC. This chain uses TRBV11-2 with TRBJ1-2; D unresolved. Germline V gene sequence: CDR1 SGHAT, CDR2 FQNNGV. Deletions cut 0 bases from V and 3 bases from J, with 14 bases between. The CDR3 runs 16 residues.

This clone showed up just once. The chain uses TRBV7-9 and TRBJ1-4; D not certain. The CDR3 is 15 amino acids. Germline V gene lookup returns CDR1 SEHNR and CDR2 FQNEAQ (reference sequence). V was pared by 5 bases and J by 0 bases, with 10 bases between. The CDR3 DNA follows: TGTGCCAGCAGCACCTCGAGGTCAACTAATGAAAAACTGTTTTTT. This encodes CASSTSRSTNEKLFF. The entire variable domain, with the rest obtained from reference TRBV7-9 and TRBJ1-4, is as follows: DTGVSQNPRHKITKRGQNVTFRCDPISEHNRLYWYRQTLGQGPEFLTYFQNEAQLEKSRLLSDRFSAERPKGSFSTLEIQRTEQGDSAMYLCASSTSRSTNEKLFFGSGTQLSVL.